This TCR beta chain was retrieved from a study of cytomegalovirus exposure and HLA in healthy donors. This CDR3 contains 16 residues. The germline CDR1 and CDR2 sequences are LNHDA and SQIVND (reference sequence). V lost 5 bases to trimming and J lost 4 bases; unmatched junction nucleotides: 11. Both 60 Vbeta primers and 13 Jbeta primers went into the PCR. Authors' analysis steps: In a later analysis, about 12 million of 65 million to 90 million unique beta chains occurred in at least two donors. This table comes from immunoSEQ multiplex PCR, and its TCRdb copy is limited to in-frame clones, with some not included. The V and J calls and clone size were taken over from that table, and D and trimming were inferred from the DNA. The repertoire holds 150,000 to 200,000 clones, with around 87% as singletons.

The J gene is TRBJ2-5, the V gene TRBV19, with 9 bases matching TRBD2. The sample consisted of PBMCs. This sequence was found in a young woman in good health and CMV-seronegative. Here the CDR3 reads CASSPYGTSPGETQYF. CDR3 nucleotide sequence: TGTGCCAGTAGTCCTTACGGGACTAGCCCCGGAGAGACCCAGTACTTC.